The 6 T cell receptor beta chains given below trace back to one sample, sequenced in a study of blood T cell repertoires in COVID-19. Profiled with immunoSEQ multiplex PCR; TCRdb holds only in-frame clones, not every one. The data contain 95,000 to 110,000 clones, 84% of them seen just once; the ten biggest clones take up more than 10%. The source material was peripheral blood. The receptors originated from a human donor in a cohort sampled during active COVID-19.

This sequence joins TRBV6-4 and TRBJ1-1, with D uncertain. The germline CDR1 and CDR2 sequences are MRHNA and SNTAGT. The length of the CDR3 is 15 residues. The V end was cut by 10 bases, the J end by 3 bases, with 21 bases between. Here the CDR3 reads CATPLRCCGDTEAFF. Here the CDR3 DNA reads TGTGCCACCCCGTTAAGGTGTTGCGGTGACACTGAAGCTTTCTTT.

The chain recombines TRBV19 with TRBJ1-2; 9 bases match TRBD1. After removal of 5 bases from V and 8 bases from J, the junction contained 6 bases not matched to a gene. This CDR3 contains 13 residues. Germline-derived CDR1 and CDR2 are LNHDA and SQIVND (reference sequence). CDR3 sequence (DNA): TGTGCCAGTAGTTCCGGGACAGGGCGAGGCTACACCTTC. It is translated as CASSSGTGRGYTF.

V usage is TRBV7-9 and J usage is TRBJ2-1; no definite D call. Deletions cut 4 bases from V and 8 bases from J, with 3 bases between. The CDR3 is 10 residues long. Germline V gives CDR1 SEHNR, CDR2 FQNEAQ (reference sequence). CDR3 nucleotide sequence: TGTGCCAGCAGCTCGTATGAGCAGTTCTTC. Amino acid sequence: CASSSYEQFF.

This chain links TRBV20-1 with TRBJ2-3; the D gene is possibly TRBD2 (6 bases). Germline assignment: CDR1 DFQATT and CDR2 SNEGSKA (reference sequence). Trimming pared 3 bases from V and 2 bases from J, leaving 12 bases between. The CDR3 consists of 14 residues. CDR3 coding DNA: TGCAGTGCTAGTGGCCGGGGGAACACAGATACGCAGTATTTT. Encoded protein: CSASGRGNTDTQYF.

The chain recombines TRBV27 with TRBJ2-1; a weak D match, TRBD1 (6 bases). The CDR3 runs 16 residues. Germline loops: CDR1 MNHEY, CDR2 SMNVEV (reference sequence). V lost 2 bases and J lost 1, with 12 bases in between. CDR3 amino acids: CASSLRTAFSYNEQFF. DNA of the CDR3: TGTGCCAGCAGTTTACGGACAGCCTTTTCCTACAATGAGCAGTTCTTC.

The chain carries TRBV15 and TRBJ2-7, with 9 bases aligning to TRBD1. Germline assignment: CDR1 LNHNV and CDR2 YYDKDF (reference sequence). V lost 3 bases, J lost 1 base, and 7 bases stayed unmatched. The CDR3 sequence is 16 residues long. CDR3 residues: CATSRWGQGGSYEQYF. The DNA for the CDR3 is TGTGCCACCAGCAGGTGGGGACAGGGAGGTTCCTACGAGCAGTACTTC.